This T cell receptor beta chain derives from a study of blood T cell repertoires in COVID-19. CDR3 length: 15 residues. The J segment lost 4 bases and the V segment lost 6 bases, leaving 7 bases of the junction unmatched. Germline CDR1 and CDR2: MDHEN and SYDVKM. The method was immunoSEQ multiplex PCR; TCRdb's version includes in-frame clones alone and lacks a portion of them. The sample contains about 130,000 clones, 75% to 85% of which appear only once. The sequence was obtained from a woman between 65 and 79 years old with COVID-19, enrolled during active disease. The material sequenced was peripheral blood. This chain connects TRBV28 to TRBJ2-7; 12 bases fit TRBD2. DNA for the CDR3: TGTGCCAGCAGCCGTGGACTAGCGGGACAATACGAGCAGTACTTC. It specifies CASSRGLAGQYEQYF.